A single sample gave rise to the 15 T cell receptor beta chains below, sequenced in a study of CD8 T cells in Susac syndrome. An amount of RNA that ranged from about 0.45 to 1 ug was reverse transcribed with random hexamers. TCRdb ran MiXCR on the immunoSEQ multiplex PCR reads and lists one entry per CDR3 protein. The sample shows approximately 190,000 distinct CDR3 sequences, almost 96% of them seen only once. Material for sequencing was CD4+ T cells from PBMCs. The source is a human donor with Susac syndrome.

The table lists this clonotype with a count of one. V usage is TRBV29-1 and J usage is TRBJ2-7; 11 nucleotides line up with TRBD2. The CDR3 sequence is 15 residues long. Germline loops: CDR1 SQVTM, CDR2 ANQGSEA. J lost 3 bases, V lost 5 bases, and 9 bases had no gene match. In DNA form, the CDR3 reads TGCAGCGTTCCCCGAGGCGGACTAGCGGGCTACGAGCAGTACTTC. It encodes CSVPRGGLAGYEQYF.

The chain recombines TRBV20-1 with TRBJ2-1, with D perhaps assigned TRBD1 or TRBD2 (5 bases each). The CDR3 runs 15 residues. Germline lookup yields CDR1 DFQATT and CDR2 SNEGSKA (reference sequence). V gave up 5 bases and J gave up 10 bases, with 24 bases separating them. The chain's CDR3 is CSAGAGWTQGGEQFF. The CDR3 DNA is TGCAGTGCTGGGGCGGGCTGGACCCAAGGTGGGGAGCAGTTCTTC.

The chain recombines TRBV27 with TRBJ1-4; possible D gene TRBD1, 5 bases. The length of the CDR3 is 14 residues. Germline CDR1 reads MNHEY; CDR2 reads SMNVEV (reference sequence). The V and J ends lost 3 bases and 7 bases respectively, with 12 bases between them. The CDR3: CASSFQDRSEKLFF. DNA of the CDR3: TGTGCCAGCAGTTTTCAAGACAGAAGTGAAAAACTGTTTTTT.

The chain combines TRBV5-1 with TRBJ2-3; possible D gene TRBD2, 6 bases. This CDR3 is 15 amino acids long. Germline values: CDR1 SGHRS, CDR2 YFSETQ. V lost 0 bases and J lost 2, with 10 bases in between. In nucleotides, the CDR3 is TGCGCCAGCAGCTTGGAAGGAGGGAACACAGATACGCAGTATTTT. Its translation is CASSLEGGNTDTQYF.

The V and J genes are TRBV9 and TRBJ2-2; D possibly corresponds to TRBD2 (6 bases). The CDR3 is made up of 14 amino acids. V shed 6 bases and J shed 1 base, with 10 bases lying between them. Germline V gives CDR1 SGDLS, CDR2 YYNGEE. CDR3 coding DNA: TGTGCCAGCAAGACGGGGGTGAACACCGGGGAGCTGTTTTTT. It is translated as CASKTGVNTGELFF.

The rearrangement links TRBV5-1 to TRBJ1-2; D ambiguous. The V end lost 4 bases, the J end lost 3 bases, and 10 bases lay between the germline ends. CDR3 length equals 13 residues. In germline, CDR1 is SGHRS, CDR2 YFSETQ. This CDR3 reads CASSPTRDYGYTF. The CDR3 DNA is TGCGCCAGCAGCCCGACAAGGGACTATGGCTACACCTTC.

The rearrangement uses TRBV6-5 and TRBJ2-3; no firm D call. CDR1 and CDR2 from the germline V gene are MNHEY and SVGAGI. The CDR3 covers 15 residues. The V and J ends lost 6 bases and 4 bases respectively, with 17 bases between them. The CDR3 is CASSRRAQKADTQYF. CDR3 nucleotides: TGTGCCAGCAGCCGCCGGGCCCAGAAGGCAGATACGCAGTATTTT.

The chain employs TRBV4-1 and TRBJ2-7; 13 bases line up with TRBD2. The germline CDR1 and CDR2 sequences are MGHRA and YSYEKL. J gave up 5 bases and V 0 bases, and 4 bases lay outside the gene matches. This CDR3 contains 16 residues. In DNA form, the CDR3 reads TGCGCCAGCAGCCAAGATTTCGGACTAGCGGGGGACGAGCAGTACTTC. Translation: CASSQDFGLAGDEQYF.

This clonotype appeared a single time. The chain recombines TRBV9 with TRBJ2-7; TRBD2 aligns across 8 bases. The V and J ends lost 0 bases and 1 base, in that order; junction bases with no gene match: 3. The germline V gene has CDR1 SGDLS and CDR2 YYNGEE. This CDR3 has 15 residues. DNA for the CDR3: TGTGCCAGCAGCGTAGGCGGGGGGACTTCCTACGAGCAGTACTTC. Translating it yields CASSVGGGTSYEQYF.

This clonotype showed up just once. This sequence joins TRBV4-2 and TRBJ2-3, with 8 bases lining up with TRBD2. The length of the CDR3 is 16 residues. CDR1 and CDR2 from the germline V gene are LGHNA and YNFKEQ. Trimming at V came to 0 bases and at J to 9 bases, leaving 11 bases not matched to a gene. The CDR3 loop is CASSQDKIGGVVTQYF. The CDR3 DNA sequence: TGTGCCAGCAGCCAAGATAAAATCGGGGGGGTGGTCACGCAGTATTTT.

The chain uses TRBV12-5 and TRBJ2-7; D tentatively reads TRBD1 or TRBD2 (6 bases each). Trimming took off 3 bases at V and 2 bases at J, with 11 bases between the two ends. Germline assignment: CDR1 LGHNT and CDR2 FRNRAP. CDR3 size: 14 residues. CDR3 amino acids: CASGFGGTPYEQYF. CDR3 nucleotide sequence: TGTGCTAGTGGTTTCGGGGGCACCCCCTACGAGCAGTACTTC. Together with reference TRBV12-5 and TRBJ2-7, the CDR3 gives the full variable domain: DARVTQTPRHKVTEMGQEVTMRCQPILGHNTVFWYRQTMMQGLELLAYFRNRAPLDDSGMPKDRFSAEMPDATLATLKIQPSEPRDSAVYFCASGFGGTPYEQYFGPGTRLTVT.

The rearrangement uses TRBV3-1 and TRBJ1-2; unclear D gene. Between the trimmed V and J ends, which lost 0 bases and 6 bases, there was a span of 2 bases. The germline V gene has CDR1 LGHDT and CDR2 YNNKEL (reference sequence). This CDR3 has 11 residues. The CDR3: CASSQDNGYTF. The DNA for the CDR3 is TGTGCCAGCAGCCAAGACAATGGCTACACCTTC.

V is TRBV28 and J is TRBJ2-1; D remains unclear. CDR3 length: 15 residues. Trimming removed 7 bases at V and 0 bases at J, with 13 bases between. Germline V gene data show CDR1 as MDHEN and CDR2 as SYDVKM. The CDR3 DNA sequence: TGTGCCAGCACGTCCCCCGGGTTCTCCTACAATGAGCAGTTCTTC. Translated: CASTSPGFSYNEQFF.

The chain joins TRBV9 to TRBJ2-7; perhaps TRBD2 as D (5 bases). The germline V gene encodes CDR1 SGDLS and CDR2 YYNGEE. The V end lost 0 bases, the J end lost 3 bases, and 13 bases lay between the germline ends. The CDR3 has 15 amino acids. CDR3 sequence reads: CASSVGGGPDYEQYF. The CDR3 DNA sequence: TGTGCCAGCAGCGTAGGTGGCGGGCCCGACTACGAGCAGTACTTC.

This chain uses TRBV20-1 with TRBJ2-7; tentatively, D is TRBD1 (6 bases). The V gene's germline CDR1 is DFQATT and CDR2 SNEGSKA (reference sequence). Trimming shortened V by 5 bases and J by 7 bases, and 27 bases separated the two germline ends. This CDR3 spans 16 amino acids. The CDR3 region has the DNA TGCAGTGCTGGGGTCACAGGGATCGGCGTTTCTTTGGAGCAGTACTTC. Translating it yields CSAGVTGIGVSLEQYF.